Included here is one T cell receptor beta chain sequence, with context. The data were taken from a study of control samples from healthy donors and cancer patients. Method: immunoSEQ multiplex PCR; TCRdb's copy keeps in-frame clones and lacks some. In the table there are 150,000 to 180,000 clones, about 94% of which are singletons. The receptor was derived from a man aged 35 to 55 in good health. Sequencing input: blood.

The CDR3 region is CASGLTPATNEKLFF. The CDR3 coding sequence is TGTGCTAGTGGTTTGACGCCAGCAACTAATGAAAAACTGTTTTTT. J is TRBJ1-4 and V is TRBV12-5; the D is unclear. This CDR3 spans 15 amino acids. From germline, CDR1 is LGHNT and CDR2 FRNRAP. V shed 2 bases and J shed 0 bases, with 7 bases lying between them. Full variable domain (rest looked up from reference TRBV12-5 and TRBJ1-4): DARVTQTPRHKVTEMGQEVTMRCQPILGHNTVFWYRQTMMQGLELLAYFRNRAPLDDSGMPKDRFSAEMPDATLATLKIQPSEPRDSAVYFCASGLTPATNEKLFFGSGTQLSVL.